This TCR beta chain was identified in a study of OX40 agonist ivuxolimab in advanced cancers. Study details: Head and neck, renal cell, melanoma or hepatocellular carcinoma were the cancers that dose-escalation patients had. Cohort: roughly 80% men, mean age approximately 60, aged roughly 23 to 79.

Trimming cost V 4 bases and J 4 bases, with 14 bases left between them. CDR1 and CDR2 from the germline V gene are SGHTA and FQGNSA. CDR3 length: 14 amino acids. There are a few counts of this clone. The antigen is not known. Findings and limits, study-wide: Among T cells, CD8+ cells averaged more expanded clones than CD4+ cells.

Blood sampling was done at baseline, cycle 4 day 1, and cycle 7 day 1. Here immunoSEQ multiplex PCR was the method, and the copy in TCRdb shows in-frame clones only, minus some. Of some 82,000 clones listed, about 91% were seen once; the top ten hold about 2.1%. J is TRBJ2-7 and V is TRBV7-2, with D tentatively TRBD2 (5 bases). The clonotype comes from an adult with an advanced solid tumor such as melanoma, head and neck, liver or kidney cancer. The specimen comprised CD4+ or CD8+ T cells sorted from blood, sampled in a trial of the OX40 agonist ivuxolimab. CDR3 in amino acids: CASSSGIATYEQYF. CDR3 coding DNA: TGTGCCAGCAGCTCCGGGATCGCCACTTACGAGCAGTACTTC.